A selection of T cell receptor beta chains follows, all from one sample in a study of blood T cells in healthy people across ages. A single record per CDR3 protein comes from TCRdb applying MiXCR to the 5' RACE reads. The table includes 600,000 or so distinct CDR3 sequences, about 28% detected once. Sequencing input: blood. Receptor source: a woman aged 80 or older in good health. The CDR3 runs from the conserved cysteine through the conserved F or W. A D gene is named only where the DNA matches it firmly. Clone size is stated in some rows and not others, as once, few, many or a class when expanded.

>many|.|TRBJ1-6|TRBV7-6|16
TGTGCCAGCAGCTTGGGTAGCGGGACGGCAACTTCACCCCTCCACTTT
CASSLGSGTATSPLHF
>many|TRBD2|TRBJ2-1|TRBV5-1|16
TGCGCCAGCCAATCGGGGGGGGCGCCTGTTAAGAATGAGCAGTTCTTC
CASQSGGAPVKNEQFF
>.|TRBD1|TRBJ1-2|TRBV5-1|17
TGCGCCAGCAGCGATCGGACAGGGCCCATACTACCCTATGGCTACACCTTC
CASSDRTGPILPYGYTF
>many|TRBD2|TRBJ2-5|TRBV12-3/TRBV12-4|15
TGTGCCAGCAGTACCCCGAGCGGGGGAGTGGCGACCCAGTACTTC
CASSTPSGGVATQYF
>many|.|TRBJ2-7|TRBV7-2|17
TGTGCCAGCAGCTCCCTCCCGCTCGGCCGGGCCTCCTACGAGCAGTACTTC
CASSSLPLGRASYEQYF
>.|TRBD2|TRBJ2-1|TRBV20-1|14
TGCAGTGCTAGTCGGGCGGGAGTCTACAATGAGCAGTTCTTC
CSASRAGVYNEQFF
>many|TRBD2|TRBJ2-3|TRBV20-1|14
TGCAGTGCTAGAATAGCGGGGCCCACAGATACGCAGTATTTT
CSARIAGPTDTQYF
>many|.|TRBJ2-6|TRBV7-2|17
TGTGCCAGCAGCCCCACAGTCGGGACAACTGGGGCCAACGTCCTGACTTTC
CASSPTVGTTGANVLTF
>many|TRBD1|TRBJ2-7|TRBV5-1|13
TGCGCCAGCAGCCGGACAGGGGTCAACGAGCAGTACTTC
CASSRTGVNEQYF
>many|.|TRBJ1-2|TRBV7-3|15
TGTGCCAGCAGCTTAACAGGGGGTTCGGGCTATGGCTACACCTTC
CASSLTGGSGYGYTF
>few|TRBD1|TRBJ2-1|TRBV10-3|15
TGTGCCATCAGTGATAGGGACAGGGGCGAGAGTCAGCAGTTCTTC
CAISDRDRGESQQFF
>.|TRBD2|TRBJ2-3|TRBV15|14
TGTGCCACCTCTAGCGGGGGGGGGGCAGATACGCAGTATTTT
CATSSGGGADTQYF
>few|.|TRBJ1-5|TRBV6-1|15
TGTGCCCCACCTCCTGGAGGGAACGGCAATCAGCCCCAGCATTTT
CAPPPGGNGNQPQHF
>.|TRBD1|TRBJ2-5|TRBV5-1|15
TGCGCCAGCAGCCGGTACAGGGGCCGTTGGGATGAGCGGTACTTC
CASSRYRGRWDERYF
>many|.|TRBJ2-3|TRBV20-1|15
TGCAGTGCTAGGGCGGGGAGACAGTCCCGGGATACGCAGTATTTT
CSARAGRQSRDTQYF
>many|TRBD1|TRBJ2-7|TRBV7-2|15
TGTGCCAGCAGCTTAAATGCAGGGGGTACCTACGAGCAGTACTTC
CASSLNAGGTYEQYF
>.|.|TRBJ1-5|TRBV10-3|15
TGTGCCATCAGTGAGGCGGGGTATGGCAATCAGCCCCAGCATTTT
CAISEAGYGNQPQHF
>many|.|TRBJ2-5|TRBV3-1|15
TGTGCCAGCAGCCGATACAAAAGTTCCAAAGAGACCCAGTACTTC
CASSRYKSSKETQYF
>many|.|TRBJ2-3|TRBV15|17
TGTGCCACCAGCAGAGATTTGCTGCGCGGAGGCACAGATACGCAGTATTTT
CATSRDLLRGGTDTQYF
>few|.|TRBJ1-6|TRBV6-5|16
TGTGCCAGCAGCCGAGGGGGGATGGCCTATAATTCACCCCTCCACTTT
CASSRGGMAYNSPLHF
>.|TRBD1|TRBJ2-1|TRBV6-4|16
TGTGCCAGCAGCCCAGCAGGGGGCTTGACCTACAATGAGCAGCTCTTC
CASSPAGGLTYNEQLF
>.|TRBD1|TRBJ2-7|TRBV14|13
TGTGCCAGCAGCGTCAGGGGGTGGGAGATCCAGTACTTC
CASSVRGWEIQYF
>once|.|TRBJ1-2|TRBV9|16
TGTGCCAGCAGCGTAGCTACTGGAAGGAGGTTCTATGGCTACACCTTC
CASSVATGRRFYGYTF
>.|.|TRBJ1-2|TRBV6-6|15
TGTGCCAGCAGCCGGGATAGGGTACTTAACTATGGCTACACCTTC
CASSRDRVLNYGYTF
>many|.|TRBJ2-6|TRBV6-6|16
TGTGCCAGCAGTTTGTCCGGGACGGCTGGGGCCAACGTCCTGACTTTC
CASSLSGTAGANVLTF
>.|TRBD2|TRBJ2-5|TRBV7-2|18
TGTGCCAGCAGCTTAAGTGGGATTTGGCGGGGGGGCCAAGAGACCCAGTACTTC
CASSLSGIWRGGQETQYF
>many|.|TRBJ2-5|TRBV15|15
TGTGCCACCAGCAGAGACGGGGGACGAGAAGAGACCCAGTACTTC
CATSRDGGREETQYF
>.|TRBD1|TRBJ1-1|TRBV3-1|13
TGTGCCAGCAGCCAAGGGACAGGGCTAGAAGCTTTCTTT
CASSQGTGLEAFF
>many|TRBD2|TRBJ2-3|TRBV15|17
TGTGCCACCAGCAAAGGGAGTATAGCGGGGGCCACAGATACGCAGTATTTT
CATSKGSIAGATDTQYF
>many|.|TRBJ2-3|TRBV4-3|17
TGCGCCAGCAGCCAAGGGGCCAGCCAGCGCGGCACAGATACGCAGTATTTT
CASSQGASQRGTDTQYF
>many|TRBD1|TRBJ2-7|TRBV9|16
TGTGCCAGCAGCTTTAGGGGAGAGGGACAGGCCTCCGAGCAGTACTTC
CASSFRGEGQASEQYF
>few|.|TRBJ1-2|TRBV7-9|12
TGTGCCAGCAGCCAGGCGCGTGAAGGCTACACCTTC
CASSQAREGYTF
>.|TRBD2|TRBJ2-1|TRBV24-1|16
TGTGCCACCAGTGACTTCGGGCTAGCGGGAAGGAATGAGCAGTTCTTC
CATSDFGLAGRNEQFF
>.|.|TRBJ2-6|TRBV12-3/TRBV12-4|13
TGTGCCAGCAGTTTAGCAGGGGTCAACGTCCTGACTTTC
CASSLAGVNVLTF
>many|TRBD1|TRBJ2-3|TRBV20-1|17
TGCAGTGCTAGAGCCCCCGGGACAGGGGTAAGCACAGATACGCAGTATTTT
CSARAPGTGVSTDTQYF
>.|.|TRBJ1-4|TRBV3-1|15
TGTGCCAGCAGCCTCCGGAGCGGAACTAATGAAAAACGGTTTTTT
CASSLRSGTNEKRFF
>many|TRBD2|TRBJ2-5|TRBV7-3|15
TGTGCCAGCAGCTTACGGCTAGCGGGGGGGGAGACCCAGTACTTC
CASSLRLAGGETQYF
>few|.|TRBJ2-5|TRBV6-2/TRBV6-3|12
TGTGCCAGCAGGCCCAGGGCCAATGAGCAGTACTTC
CASRPRANEQYF
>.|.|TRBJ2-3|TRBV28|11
TGTGCCACAAGAAGCACAGATACGCAGTATTTT
CATRSTDTQYF
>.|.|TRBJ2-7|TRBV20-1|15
TGCAGTGCTGACAGAGGGTCTAGCGCGTCCTACGAGCAGTACTTC
CSADRGSSASYEQYF
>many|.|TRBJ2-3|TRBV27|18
TGTGCCAGCAGTTTTCGAGCAGTGGCCCTGTCTAGCACAGATACGCAGTATTTT
CASSFRAVALSSTDTQYF
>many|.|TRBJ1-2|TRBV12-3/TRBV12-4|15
TGTGCCAGCAGCATCACGGGACAAAGCTTCTATGGCTACACCTTC
CASSITGQSFYGYTF
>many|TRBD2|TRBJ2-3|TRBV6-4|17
TGTGCCAGCACGCTAGCGGGGGGGCCCGTTGCTGAAGATACGCAGTATTTT
CASTLAGGPVAEDTQYF
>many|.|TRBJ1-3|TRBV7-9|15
TGTGCCAGCAGCCTAGGAGGGATCTCTGGAAACACCATATATTTT
CASSLGGISGNTIYF
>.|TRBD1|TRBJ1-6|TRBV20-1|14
TGCAGTGCTTTTACAGGGGGCGAGGTTTCACCCCTCCACTTT
CSAFTGGEVSPLHF